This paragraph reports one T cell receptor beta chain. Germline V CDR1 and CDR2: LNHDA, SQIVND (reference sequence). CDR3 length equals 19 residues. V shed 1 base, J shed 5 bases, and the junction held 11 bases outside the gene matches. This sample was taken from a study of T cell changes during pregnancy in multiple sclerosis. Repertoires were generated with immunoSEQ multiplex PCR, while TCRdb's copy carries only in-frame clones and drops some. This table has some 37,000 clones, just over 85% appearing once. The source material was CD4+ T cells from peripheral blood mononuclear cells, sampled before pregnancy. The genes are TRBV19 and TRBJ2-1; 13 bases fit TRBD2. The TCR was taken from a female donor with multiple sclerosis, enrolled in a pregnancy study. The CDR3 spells CASSIGTSGRPNRNNEQFF. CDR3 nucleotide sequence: TGTGCCAGTAGTATAGGGACTAGCGGGAGACCCAACCGGAACAATGAGCAGTTCTTC.